This T cell receptor (beta chain) was captured by sequencing in a study of blood T cells in healthy people across ages. Isolated per sample were at least 6.5 million PBMCs. Study outcomes and limitations: The fall in TCR beta diversity per million T cells was roughly linear with age. Changes in expanded clonotypes were possibly confounded, as the CMV status of donors was unknown. Fewer expanded clones and more diversity marked long-lived versus aged donors.

To note about this clonotype: Its antigen is undetermined.

A second PCR of roughly 7 to 11 cycles used a sample-barcoded 5' primer and a J-beta primer mix. One entry per CDR3 protein results from TCRdb running MiXCR on the 5' RACE reads. The sample lists 1.5 million or so distinct CDR3 sequences; roughly 43% were seen once. The sample was blood. The TCR originated in a woman aged 18-29 years in good health.

CDR3 in DNA: TGTGCCAGCCGAAACTTGCAGGAGAACTATGGCTACACCTTC. Its protein is CASRNLQENYGYTF. The chain is built from TRBV6-5 and TRBJ1-2; unclear D gene. With 8 bases removed from V and 2 bases from J, the gap between germline ends came to 15 bases. The CDR3 loop spans 14 amino acids. The V gene's germline CDR1 is MNHEY and CDR2 SVGAGI.